This T cell receptor beta chain stems from a study of blood T cell repertoires in COVID-19. About the study: Sample material is recorded as cDNA or gDNA derived from T cells, B-cell-depleted T cells, or PBMCs.

Measured with immunoSEQ multiplex PCR; TCRdb has only the in-frame clones, and not every one. Of tens of thousands of clones listed, 75% to 85% were seen once; the top ten hold 4% to 5.5%. The CDR3 length is 15 residues. The germline CDR1 and CDR2 sequences are MNHEY and SMNVEV (reference sequence). The V end was cut by 7 bases, the J end by 2 bases, with 16 bases between. The sample consisted of peripheral blood. V usage is TRBV27 and J usage is TRBJ2-3; TRBD2 is a possible D gene (5 bases). The receptor was isolated from an elderly man with COVID-19, enrolled during active disease. CDR3: CASTLGIANTDTQYF. CDR3 bases: TGTGCCAGCACACTAGGGATAGCAAACACAGATACGCAGTATTTT.